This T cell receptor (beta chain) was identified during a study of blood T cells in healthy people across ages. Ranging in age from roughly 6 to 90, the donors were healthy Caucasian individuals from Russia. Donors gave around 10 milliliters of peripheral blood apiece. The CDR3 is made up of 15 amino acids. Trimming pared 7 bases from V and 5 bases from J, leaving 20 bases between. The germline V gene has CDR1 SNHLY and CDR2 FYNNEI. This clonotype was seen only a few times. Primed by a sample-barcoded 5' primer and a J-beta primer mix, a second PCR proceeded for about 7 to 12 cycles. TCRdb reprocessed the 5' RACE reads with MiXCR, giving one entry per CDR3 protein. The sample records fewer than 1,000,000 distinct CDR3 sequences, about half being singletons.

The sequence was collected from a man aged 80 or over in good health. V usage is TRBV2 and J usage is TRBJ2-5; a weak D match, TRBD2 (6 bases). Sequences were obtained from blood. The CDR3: CASMRVGGTAETQYF. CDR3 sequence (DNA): TGTGCCAGCATGAGAGTCGGCGGGACGGCCGAGACCCAGTACTTC. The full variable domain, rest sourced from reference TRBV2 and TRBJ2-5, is EPEVTQTPSHQVTQMGQEVILRCVPISNHLYFYWYRQILGQKVEFLVSFYNNEISEKSEIFDDQFSVERPDGSNFTLKIRSTKLEDSAMYFCASMRVGGTAETQYFGPGTRLLVL.